The rows below give T cell receptor beta chains drawn from one sample of a study of control samples from healthy donors and cancer patients. The data were produced by immunoSEQ multiplex PCR, yet TCRdb's version contains in-frame clones alone and is incomplete. This repertoire shows 150,000 or so clones, approximately 94% found once; its top ten account for more than 8%. The specimen was blood. These receptors were obtained from a woman aged 40 to 50 in good health. The conserved cysteine and the conserved F or W are not part of the CDR3 here.

V gene	J gene	CDR3 protein
TRBV18	TRBJ1-5	ASSTQGLGQPQH
TRBV27	TRBJ2-1	ASSVTYPGLAGGEQF
TRBV7-2	TRBJ2-5	ASRLTGGRETQY
TRBV5-1	TRBJ1-1	ASSLEGERTEAF
TRBV9	TRBJ2-1	ASSVVLAGGRGEQF
TRBV7-2	TRBJ2-7	ASSSHGQGSGEQY
TRBV6-6	TRBJ2-7	ASSFIPGQWTYEQY
TRBV18	TRBJ1-4	ASSPDLTGANEKLF
TRBV9	TRBJ2-2	ASSVEGTTGELF
TRBV5-1	TRBJ1-2	ASTLDRGGFVPYGYT
TRBV25-1	TRBJ2-7	ASSKQTSNNQQY
TRBV7-2	TRBJ1-1	ASSLNAARGTEAF
TRBV4-3	TRBJ2-3	ASSQDIATSTDTQY
TRBV18	TRBJ2-5	ASSPLGKQETQY
TRBV6-2/TRBV6-3	TRBJ1-1	ASSTGTGSANTEAF
TRBV10-1	TRBJ2-1	ASSEAESSYNEQF
TRBV11-2	TRBJ1-5	ASSQQGNNQPQH
TRBV29-1	TRBJ2-2	SATGLPGTLRPSGRNSNTGELF
TRBV6-2/TRBV6-3	TRBJ1-1	ASSSSTLWNTEAF
TRBV21-1	TRBJ2-7	ASSKAPGQGAREQY
TRBV9	TRBJ1-1	ATSRVGTEAF
TRBV7-2	TRBJ1-1	ASSPKGQGHEAF
TRBV4-2	TRBJ1-1	ASSQDESTEAF
TRBV6-5	TRBJ1-1	ASSFRKLEAF
TRBV5-1	TRBJ1-1	ASSSRTGTLNTEAF
TRBV28	TRBJ1-4	ASSLPTLDRGANEKLF
TRBV7-2	TRBJ1-3	ASSLYKAGASGNTIY
TRBV4-3	TRBJ2-3	ASSQPEIGTSGGARYTDTQY
TRBV9	TRBJ1-6	ASSPIDQNNSPLH
TRBV29-1	TRBJ2-3	SVELAGTDTQY
TRBV7-9	TRBJ2-2	ASSLVDTGELF
TRBV5-6	TRBJ2-5	ASSGTSGSMETQY
TRBV18	TRBJ1-1	ASSPTQGGTEAF
TRBV19	TRBJ2-7	ASSMRGQYEQY
TRBV10-3	TRBJ1-3	AISDRDRGFHSGNTIY
TRBV27	TRBJ1-2	ASSFRDRVGYT
TRBV27	TRBJ1-2	ASRNSGTAALNGYT
TRBV5-1	TRBJ1-3	ASSLAWGRYSGNTIY
TRBV9	TRBJ2-5	ASSVRVGPGHETQY
TRBV14	TRBJ2-1	ASSQGTLQFGSYNEQF
TRBV2	TRBJ1-3	ASSEGTGNFGNTIY